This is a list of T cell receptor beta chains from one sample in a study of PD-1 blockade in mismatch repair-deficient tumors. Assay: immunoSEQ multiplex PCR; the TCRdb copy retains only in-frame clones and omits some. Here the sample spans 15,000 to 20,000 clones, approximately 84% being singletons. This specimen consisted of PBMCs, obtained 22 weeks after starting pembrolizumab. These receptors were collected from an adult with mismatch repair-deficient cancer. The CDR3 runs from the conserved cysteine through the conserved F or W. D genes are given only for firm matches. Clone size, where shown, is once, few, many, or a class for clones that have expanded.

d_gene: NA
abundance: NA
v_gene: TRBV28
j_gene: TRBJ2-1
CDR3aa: CASRPPREVQFF
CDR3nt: TGTGCCAGCAGGCCCCCGAGGGAAGTTCAGTTCTTC

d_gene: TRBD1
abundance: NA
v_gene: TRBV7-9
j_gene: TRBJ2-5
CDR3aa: CASSPRQGALEETQYF
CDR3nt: TGTGCCAGCAGCCCTAGACAGGGGGCGCTCGAAGAGACCCAGTACTTC

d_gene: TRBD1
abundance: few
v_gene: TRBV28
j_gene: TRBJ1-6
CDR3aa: CASQQGMDSPLHF
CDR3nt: TGTGCCAGCCAACAGGGGATGGATTCACCCCTCCACTTT

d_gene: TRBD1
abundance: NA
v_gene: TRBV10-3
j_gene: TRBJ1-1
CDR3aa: CAISGTANTEAFF
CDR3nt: TGTGCCATCAGCGGGACAGCCAACACTGAAGCTTTCTTT

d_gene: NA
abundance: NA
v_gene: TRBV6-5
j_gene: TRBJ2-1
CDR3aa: CASSYSQTSTEQFF
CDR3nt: TGTGCCAGCAGTTACTCTCAGACTAGTACTGAGCAGTTCTTC

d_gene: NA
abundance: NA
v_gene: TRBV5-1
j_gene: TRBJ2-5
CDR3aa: CASSLYGAGATQETQYF
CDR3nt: TGCGCCAGCAGCTTGTATGGGGCAGGGGCAACCCAAGAGACCCAGTACTTC

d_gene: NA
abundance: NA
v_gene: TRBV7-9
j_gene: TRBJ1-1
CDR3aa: CASSLGPRGTEAFF
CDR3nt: TGTGCCAGCAGCTTAGGACCCAGGGGCACTGAAGCTTTCTTT

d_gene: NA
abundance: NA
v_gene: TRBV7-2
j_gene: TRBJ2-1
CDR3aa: CASSAEGISYNEQFF
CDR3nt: TGTGCCAGCAGCGCAGAGGGTATCTCCTACAATGAGCAGTTCTTC

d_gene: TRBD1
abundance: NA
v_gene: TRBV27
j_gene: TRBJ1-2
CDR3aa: CASSQGQGYYGYTF
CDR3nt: TGTGCCAGCAGTCAAGGACAGGGGTACTATGGCTACACCTTC

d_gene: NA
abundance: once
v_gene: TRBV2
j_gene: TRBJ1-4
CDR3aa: CASSEVRGEKLFF
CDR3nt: TGTGCCAGCAGTGAAGTACGGGGGGAGAAACTGTTTTTT

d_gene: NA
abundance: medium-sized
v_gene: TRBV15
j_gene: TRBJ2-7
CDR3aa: CATSRNRDSQEQYF
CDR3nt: TGTGCCACCAGCAGAAACCGGGACTCTCAGGAGCAGTACTTC

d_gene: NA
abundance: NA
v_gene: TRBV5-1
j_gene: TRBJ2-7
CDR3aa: CASSGGPDPTYEQYF
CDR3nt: TGCGCCAGCAGCGGGGGCCCCGACCCCACCTACGAGCAGTACTTC

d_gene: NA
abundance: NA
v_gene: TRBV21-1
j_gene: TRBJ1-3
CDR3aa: CASSKKEGGRGVGNTIYF
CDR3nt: TGTGCCAGCAGCAAAAAAGAGGGGGGGCGAGGGGTTGGAAACACCATATATTTT

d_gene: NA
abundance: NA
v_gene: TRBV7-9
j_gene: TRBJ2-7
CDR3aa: CASRANSYEQYF
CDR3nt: TGTGCCAGCAGAGCGAATTCCTACGAGCAGTACTTC

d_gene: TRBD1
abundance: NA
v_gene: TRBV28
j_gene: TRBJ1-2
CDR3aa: CASRTGTGEYGYTF
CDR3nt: TGTGCCAGCAGGACCGGGACAGGGGAGTATGGCTACACCTTC

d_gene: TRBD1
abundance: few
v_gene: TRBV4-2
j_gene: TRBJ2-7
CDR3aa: CASSQSGTGVSYEQYF
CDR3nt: TGTGCCAGCAGCCAGTCCGGGACAGGAGTCTCCTACGAGCAGTACTTC

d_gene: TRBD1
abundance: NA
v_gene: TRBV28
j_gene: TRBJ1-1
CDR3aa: CASSLRDRGTEAFF
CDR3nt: TGTGCCAGCAGTTTACGGGACAGGGGGACTGAAGCTTTCTTT

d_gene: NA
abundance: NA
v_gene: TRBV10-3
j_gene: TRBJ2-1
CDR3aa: CAIRVVGEDEQFF
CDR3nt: TGTGCCATCAGGGTCGTGGGAGAGGACGAGCAGTTCTTC

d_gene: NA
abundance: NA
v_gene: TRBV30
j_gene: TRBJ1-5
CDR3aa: CAWSAGGGNQPQHF
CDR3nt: TGTGCCTGGAGTGCCGGGGGTGGCAATCAGCCCCAGCATTTT

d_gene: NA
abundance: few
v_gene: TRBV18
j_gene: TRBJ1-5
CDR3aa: CASSPGEGALYQPQHF
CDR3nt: TGTGCCAGCTCACCAGGGGAGGGCGCGTTGTATCAGCCCCAGCATTTT

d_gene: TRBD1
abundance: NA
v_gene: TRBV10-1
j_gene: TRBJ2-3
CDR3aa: CASSDGTATDTQYF
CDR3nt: TGCGCCAGCAGTGACGGGACAGCCACAGATACGCAGTATTTT

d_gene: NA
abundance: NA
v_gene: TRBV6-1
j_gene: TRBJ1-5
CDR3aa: CASRGPGVINQPQHF
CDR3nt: TGTGCCAGCAGGGGTCCAGGGGTAATCAATCAGCCCCAGCATTTT

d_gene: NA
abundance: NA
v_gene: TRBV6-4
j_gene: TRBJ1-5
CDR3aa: CASFTGGGKGNQPQHF
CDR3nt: TGTGCCAGCTTCACAGGCGGGGGAAAGGGCAATCAGCCCCAGCATTTT

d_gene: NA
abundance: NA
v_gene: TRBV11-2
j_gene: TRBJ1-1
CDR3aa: CASSLARGVNTEAFF
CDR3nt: TGTGCCAGCAGCTTAGCCAGGGGCGTGAACACTGAAGCTTTCTTT

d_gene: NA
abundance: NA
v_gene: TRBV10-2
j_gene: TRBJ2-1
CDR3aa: CASSASGMDNEQFF
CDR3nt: TGCGCCAGCAGTGCCTCCGGGATGGACAATGAGCAGTTCTTC

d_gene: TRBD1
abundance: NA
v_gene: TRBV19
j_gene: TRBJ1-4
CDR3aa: CASSLLTGRVNEKLFF
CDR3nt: TGTGCCAGTAGTCTGCTGACAGGGCGGGTTAATGAAAAACTGTTTTTT

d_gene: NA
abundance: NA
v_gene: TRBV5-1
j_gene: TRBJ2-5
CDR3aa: CASSLGQATGGQETQYF
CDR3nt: TGCGCCAGCAGCTTGGGACAGGCAACCGGGGGGCAAGAGACCCAGTACTTC

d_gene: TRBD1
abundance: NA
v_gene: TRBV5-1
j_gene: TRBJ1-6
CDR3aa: CASSLWDRGPSSYNSPLHF
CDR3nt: TGCGCCAGCAGCCTGTGGGACAGGGGACCTTCCTCCTATAATTCACCCCTCCACTTT

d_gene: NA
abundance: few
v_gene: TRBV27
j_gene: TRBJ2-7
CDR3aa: CASSSPAGAHYEQYF
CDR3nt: TGTGCCAGCAGTTCCCCGGCAGGGGCGCACTACGAGCAGTACTTC

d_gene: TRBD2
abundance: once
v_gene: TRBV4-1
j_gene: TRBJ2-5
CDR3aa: CASSPRTSGRAGETQYF
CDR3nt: TGCGCCAGCAGCCCCCGGACTAGCGGGAGGGCCGGAGAGACCCAGTACTTC

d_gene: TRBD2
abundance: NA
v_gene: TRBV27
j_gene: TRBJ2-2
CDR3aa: CASSLYGLSGTSGSQNTGELFF
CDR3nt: TGTGCCAGCAGTTTATATGGTCTATCTGGGACTAGCGGGAGCCAGAACACCGGGGAGCTGTTTTTT

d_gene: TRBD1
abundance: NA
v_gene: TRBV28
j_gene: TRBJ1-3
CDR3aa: CASDRGYSGNTIYF
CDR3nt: TGTGCCAGCGACAGGGGTTACTCTGGAAACACCATATATTTT

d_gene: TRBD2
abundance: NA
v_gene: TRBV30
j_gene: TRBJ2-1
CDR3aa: CAWRRGLAVYNEQFF
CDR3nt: TGTGCCTGGAGAAGAGGACTAGCGGTTTACAATGAGCAGTTCTTC

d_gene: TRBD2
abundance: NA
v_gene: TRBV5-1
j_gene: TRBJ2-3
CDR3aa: CASSHGLAGGAWVDTQYF
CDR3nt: TGCGCCAGCAGCCACGGACTAGCGGGAGGGGCCTGGGTAGATACGCAGTATTTT

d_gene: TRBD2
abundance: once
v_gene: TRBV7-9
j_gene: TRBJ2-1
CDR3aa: CASSRLAGGYEQFF
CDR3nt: TGTGCCAGCAGCAGACTAGCGGGAGGGTATGAGCAGTTCTTC

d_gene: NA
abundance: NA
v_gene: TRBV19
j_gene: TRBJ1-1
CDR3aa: CASSTRHHSNTEAFF
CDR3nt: TGTGCCAGTAGTACCCGACACCACTCGAACACTGAAGCTTTCTTT

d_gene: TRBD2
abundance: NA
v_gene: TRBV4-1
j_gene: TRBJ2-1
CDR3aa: CASSQKGRGLAGSDEQFF
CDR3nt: TGCGCCAGCAGCCAGAAGGGCCGGGGACTAGCGGGATCGGATGAGCAGTTCTTC

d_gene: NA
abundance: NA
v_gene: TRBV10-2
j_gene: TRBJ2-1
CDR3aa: CASSVELTYNEQFF
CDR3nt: TGCGCCAGCAGTGTCGAGTTAACCTACAATGAGCAGTTCTTC

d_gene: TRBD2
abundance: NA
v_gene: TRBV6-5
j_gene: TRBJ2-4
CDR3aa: CASKTPSGAKNIQYF
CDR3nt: TGTGCCAGCAAAACACCTAGCGGAGCCAAAAACATTCAGTACTTC

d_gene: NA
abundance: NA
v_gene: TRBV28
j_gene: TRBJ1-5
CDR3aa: CASSSYQLSNQPQHF
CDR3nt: TGTGCCAGCAGCTCCTACCAACTTAGCAATCAGCCCCAGCATTTT

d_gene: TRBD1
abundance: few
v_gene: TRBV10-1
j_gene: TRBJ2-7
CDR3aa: CASSEVRTGRPYEQYF
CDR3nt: TGCGCCAGCAGTGAAGTCCGGACAGGAAGACCGTACGAGCAGTACTTC

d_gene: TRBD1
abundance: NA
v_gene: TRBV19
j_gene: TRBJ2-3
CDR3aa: CASAGQVTDTQYF
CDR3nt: TGTGCCAGCGCTGGACAGGTCACAGATACGCAGTATTTT

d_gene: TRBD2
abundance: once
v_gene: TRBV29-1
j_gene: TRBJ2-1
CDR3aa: CSGLSGESYNEQFF
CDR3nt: TGCAGCGGACTTAGCGGGGAGTCCTACAATGAGCAGTTCTTC

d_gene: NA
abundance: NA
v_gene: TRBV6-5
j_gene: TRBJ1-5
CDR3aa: CASRLLRGSGQPQHF
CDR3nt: TGTGCCAGCAGGCTACTCAGGGGATCGGGTCAGCCCCAGCATTTT

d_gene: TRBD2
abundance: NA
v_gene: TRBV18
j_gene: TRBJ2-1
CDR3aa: CASSPLAGNSYNEQFF
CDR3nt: TGTGCCAGCTCACCGCTAGCGGGAAACTCCTACAATGAGCAGTTCTTC

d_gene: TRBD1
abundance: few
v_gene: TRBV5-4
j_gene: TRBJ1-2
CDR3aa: CASRPGGDNYGYTF
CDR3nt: TGTGCCAGCAGACCAGGGGGCGATAACTATGGCTACACCTTC

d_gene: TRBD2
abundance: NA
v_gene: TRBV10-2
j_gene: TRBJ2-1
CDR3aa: CASSGWGTSGYNEQFF
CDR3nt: TGCGCCAGCAGTGGTTGGGGGACTAGCGGCTACAATGAGCAGTTCTTC

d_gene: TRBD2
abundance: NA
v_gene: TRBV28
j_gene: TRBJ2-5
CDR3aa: CASREAGGPRETQYF
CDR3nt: TGTGCCAGCAGGGAAGCGGGAGGGCCCCGAGAGACCCAGTACTTC

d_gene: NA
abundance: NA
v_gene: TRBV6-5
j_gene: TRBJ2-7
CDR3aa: CASSRNRVSYEQYF
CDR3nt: TGTGCCAGCAGCCGGAACAGGGTCTCCTACGAGCAGTACTTC

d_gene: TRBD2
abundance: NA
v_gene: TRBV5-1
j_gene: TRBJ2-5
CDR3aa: CASSLVGGTGETQYF
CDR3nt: TGCGCCAGCAGCTTGGTCGGGGGGACCGGGGAGACCCAGTACTTC

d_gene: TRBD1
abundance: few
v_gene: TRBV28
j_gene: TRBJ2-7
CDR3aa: CASSLYRGSYEQYF
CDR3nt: TGTGCCAGCAGTTTATACAGGGGATCCTACGAGCAGTACTTC

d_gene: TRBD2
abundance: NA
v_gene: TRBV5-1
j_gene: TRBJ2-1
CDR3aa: CASSLSGGPLAEQFF
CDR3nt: TGCGCCAGCAGCTTGTCGGGAGGGCCGCTAGCTGAGCAGTTCTTC

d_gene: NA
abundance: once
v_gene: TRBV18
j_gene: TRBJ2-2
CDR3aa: CASSQGVIANTGELFF
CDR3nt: TGTGCCAGCTCACAGGGGGTGATCGCGAACACCGGGGAGCTGTTTTTT

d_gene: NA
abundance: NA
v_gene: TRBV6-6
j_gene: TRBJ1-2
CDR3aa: CASSYGGNGYTF
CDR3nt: TGTGCCAGCAGCTACGGGGGGAATGGCTACACCTTC